This T cell receptor (beta chain) was observed in a study of response to subunit inactivated influenza vaccine. Points from the study as a whole: Each seasonal influenza vaccination recruits few new T cells, the authors suggested.

Each CDR3 protein is one row after TCRdb ran MiXCR on the RT-PCR reads. The data show around 580,000 distinct CDR3 sequences, 14% seen once. V was cut by 10 bases and J by 0 bases, with 15 bases left in between. CDR3 size: 14 residues. CDR1 and CDR2 from the germline V gene are ENHRY and SYGVKD. Only a few counts were recorded for this clonotype. Its cognate antigen is unknown. The TCR comes from a man aged 45 to 65 who received an inactivated influenza vaccine. The V call is TRBV10-3, the J call TRBJ1-1; D is unclear. The source was PBMCs from blood, collected 12 days after vaccination. CDR3 DNA sequence: TGTGCCACACGGGCCAGCCAGCTGAACACTGAAGCTTTCTTT. It is translated as CATRASQLNTEAFF.